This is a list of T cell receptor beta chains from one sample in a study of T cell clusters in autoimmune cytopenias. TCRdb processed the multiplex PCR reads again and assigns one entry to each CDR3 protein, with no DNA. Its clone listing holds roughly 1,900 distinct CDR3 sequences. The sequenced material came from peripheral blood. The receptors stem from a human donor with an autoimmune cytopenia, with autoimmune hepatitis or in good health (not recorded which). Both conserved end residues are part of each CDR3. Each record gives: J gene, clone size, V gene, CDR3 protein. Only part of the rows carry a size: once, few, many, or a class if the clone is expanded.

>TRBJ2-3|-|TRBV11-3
CASSTSGALGTDTQYF
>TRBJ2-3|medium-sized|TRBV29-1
CSVVWRGGTDTQYF
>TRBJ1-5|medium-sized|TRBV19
CASSSGTRNQPQHF
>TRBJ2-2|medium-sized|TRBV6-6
CASRKPTQGADTGELFF
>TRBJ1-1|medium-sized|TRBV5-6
CASSLFPEAFF
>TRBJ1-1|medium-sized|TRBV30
CAWSVTDTEAFF
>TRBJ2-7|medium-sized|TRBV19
CASSPDWGGYEQYF
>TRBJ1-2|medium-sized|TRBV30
CAWSVTRTGFGYTF
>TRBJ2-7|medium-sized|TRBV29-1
CSVEGLGQGAYEQYF
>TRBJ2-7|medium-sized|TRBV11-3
CASSSDLRGAEQYF
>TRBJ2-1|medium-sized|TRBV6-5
CASSYEGDEQFF
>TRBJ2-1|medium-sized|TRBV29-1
CSVGGQGGYNEQFF
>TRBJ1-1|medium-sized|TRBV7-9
CATSGGLLTNTEAFF
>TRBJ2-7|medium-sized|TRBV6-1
CASSVGQSYEQYF
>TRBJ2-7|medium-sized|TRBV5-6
CASSATTDTYEEQYF
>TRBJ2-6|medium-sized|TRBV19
CASSNAAGGYGANVLTF
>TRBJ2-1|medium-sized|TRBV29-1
CSDIAGGSRSYNEQFF